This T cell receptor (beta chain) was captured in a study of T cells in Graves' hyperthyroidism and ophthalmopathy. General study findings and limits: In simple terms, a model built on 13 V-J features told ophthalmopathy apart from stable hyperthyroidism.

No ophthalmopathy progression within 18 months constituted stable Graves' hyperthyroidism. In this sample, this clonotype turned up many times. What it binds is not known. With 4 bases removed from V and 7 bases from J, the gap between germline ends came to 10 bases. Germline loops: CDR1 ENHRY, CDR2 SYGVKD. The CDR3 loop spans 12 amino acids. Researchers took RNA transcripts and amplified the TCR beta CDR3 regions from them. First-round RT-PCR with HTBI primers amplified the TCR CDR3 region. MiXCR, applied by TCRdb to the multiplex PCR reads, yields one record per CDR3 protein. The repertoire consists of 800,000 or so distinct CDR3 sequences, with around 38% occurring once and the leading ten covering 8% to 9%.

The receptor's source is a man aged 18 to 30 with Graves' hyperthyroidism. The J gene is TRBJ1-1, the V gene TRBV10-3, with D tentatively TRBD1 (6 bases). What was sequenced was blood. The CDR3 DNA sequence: TGTGCCATCAGTGGAGGACAGAATGAAGCTTTCTTT. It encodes CAISGGQNEAFF.